This T cell receptor (beta chain) was identified during a study of cytomegalovirus exposure and HLA in healthy donors. Findings of the study overall: HLA alleles were associated with around 17,000 TCR beta sequences in a later analysis at 0.05 false discovery rate. Upon later analysis, TCR association rates were observed to vary by HLA locus, being highest for DRB1 and lowest for HLA-C.

Details on this clone: Antigen specificity is unknown.

Looked up from germline, CDR1 is KGHSH and CDR2 is LQKENI. This CDR3 is 16 amino acids long. V lost 2 bases and J 1 base, leaving 15 bases between the germline ends. The PCR contained 60 Vbeta and 13 Jbeta primers. Libraries were prepared by immunoSEQ multiplex PCR; TCRdb keeps only in-frame clonotypes and omits some of them. The top ten hold approximately 2% of the sample, which has around 300,000 clones, about 83% seen once. Donors in the study were healthy people who gave bone marrow. Material for sequencing was PBMCs. The sequence derives from a woman aged 40 to 49 in good health and CMV-seropositive. The V call is TRBV18, the J call TRBJ2-7, with D perhaps TRBD2 (6 bases). Here the CDR3 reads CASSPGGVKRSYEQYF. The CDR3 bases are TGTGCCAGCTCACCAGGCGGGGTAAAACGATCCTACGAGCAGTACTTC.